These 25 T cell receptor beta chains were all obtained from the same sample, sequenced in a study of T cell changes during pregnancy in multiple sclerosis. Profiling relied on immunoSEQ multiplex PCR, and the TCRdb table lists in-frame clones only, not all of them. The sample has fewer than 90,000 clones, about 93% seen once. Specimen: peripheral blood, collected in the third trimester of pregnancy. Source of these receptors: a female donor in good health, enrolled as a control in a pregnancy study.

This clone was found a few times. The rearrangement uses TRBV6-5 and TRBJ2-1; possibly TRBD2 for D (5 bases). Germline lookup yields CDR1 MNHEY and CDR2 SVGAGI. The CDR3 has 13 residues. Trimming took 2 bases from V and 7 from J, leaving 9 bases between them. In DNA form, the CDR3 reads TGTGCCAGCAGTTACGGGTCGGGAAATGAGCAGTTCTTC. It yields the protein CASSYGSGNEQFF.

The chain couples TRBV19 to TRBJ1-5; 7 nucleotides agree with TRBD1. CDR3 length: 16 residues. Trimming at V came to 7 bases and at J to 0 bases, leaving 9 bases not matched to a gene. CDR1 LNHDA and CDR2 SQIVND come from the germline V gene (reference sequence). Written as DNA, the CDR3 is TGTGCCAGTAACCAGGGGGAGAAATATAGCAATCAGCCCCAGCATTTT. Its protein product is CASNQGEKYSNQPQHF.

The gene calls are TRBV19 and TRBJ1-3; D gene ambiguous. In germline, CDR1 is LNHDA, CDR2 SQIVND (reference sequence). V was trimmed by 5 bases and J by 4 bases, leaving 9 bases between them. The CDR3 totals 13 residues. Here the CDR3 DNA reads TGTGCCAGTAGTTTGGCAGTAGGAAACACCATATATTTT. It encodes CASSLAVGNTIYF.

The V gene is TRBV7-9, the J gene TRBJ2-1; TRBD2 is a possible D gene (6 bases). The germline V gene encodes CDR1 SEHNR and CDR2 FQNEAQ (reference sequence). There are 15 residues in the CDR3. The germline V and J ends were trimmed by 8 bases and 0 bases, with 14 bases remaining between them. CDR3 loop: CASSPRGFSYNEQFF. In nucleotides, the CDR3 is TGTGCCAGCTCCCCCCGGGGGTTCTCCTACAATGAGCAGTTCTTC.

This chain connects TRBV5-6 to TRBJ1-1; perhaps TRBD1 as D (5 bases). This CDR3 spans 15 amino acids. The germline CDR1 and CDR2 sequences are SGHDT and YYEEEE. With 0 bases removed from V and 3 bases from J, the gap between germline ends came to 12 bases. The CDR3 DNA sequence: TGTGCCAGCAGCTTGGCCTCGTGGGGGGACACTGAAGCTTTCTTT. Protein: CASSLASWGDTEAFF.

This clone has a single count. This sequence joins TRBV6-6 and TRBJ1-5; D perhaps matches TRBD1 (5 bases). Germline V CDR1 and CDR2: MNHNY, SVGAGI (reference sequence). Trimming removed 6 bases at V and 4 bases at J, with 10 bases between. The CDR3 length is 13 residues. As DNA, the CDR3 is TGTGCCAGCAGGACGGACAAAAATCAGCCCCAGCATTTT. Protein sequence: CASRTDKNQPQHF.

The rearrangement uses TRBV5-8 and TRBJ2-7; TRBD1 might be the D (6 bases). The CDR3 sequence is 14 residues long. In germline, CDR1 is SGHTS, CDR2 YDEGEE. Trimming took off 3 bases at V and 0 bases at J, with 10 bases between the two ends. CDR3 residues: CASSWGPSSYEQYF. CDR3 DNA: TGTGCCAGCAGCTGGGGGCCGAGCTCCTACGAGCAGTACTTC.

The chain combines TRBV2 with TRBJ1-3, with D tentatively TRBD1 (6 bases). This CDR3 is 14 amino acids long. Trimming took 6 bases from V and 1 from J, leaving 10 bases between them. CDR1 is SNHLY, CDR2 FYNNEI, per germline. CDR3 loop: CASSEQGSGNTIYF. The CDR3 region has the DNA TGTGCCAGCAGCGAACAGGGATCTGGAAACACCATATATTTT.

The V and J genes are TRBV5-6 and TRBJ2-2, with 11 bases aligning to TRBD2. With 4 bases clipped from V and 6 bases from J, the junction kept 11 bases outside the gene matches. The CDR3 totals 17 residues. Germline V gives CDR1 SGHDT, CDR2 YYEEEE. The DNA of the CDR3 is TGTGCCAGCAGCCACTCACTAGCGGGAGCATTTGCCGGGGAGCTGTTTTTT. The encoded protein is CASSHSLAGAFAGELFF. Using reference TRBV5-6 and TRBJ2-2 for the parts outside the CDR3, the full variable domain is DAGVTQSPTHLIKTRGQQVTLRCSPKSGHDTVSWYQQALGQGPQFIFQYYEEEERQRGNFPDRFSGHQFPNYSSELNVNALLLGDSALYLCASSHSLAGAFAGELFFGEGSRLTVL.

The chain is built from TRBV10-3 and TRBJ2-1, with TRBD2 identical over 11 bases. CDR1 is ENHRY and CDR2 is SYGVKD in the germline V gene. The J segment lost 5 bases and the V segment lost 3 bases, leaving 6 bases of the junction unmatched. There are 16 residues in the CDR3. The chain's CDR3 is CAISETGTSGHNEQFF. The CDR3 DNA sequence: TGTGCCATCAGTGAAACCGGGACTAGCGGTCACAATGAGCAGTTCTTC.

The chain is built from TRBV21-1 and TRBJ2-7; the D segment call TRBD2 is taken from the table without a DNA check. TRBV21-1 is an annotated pseudogene. The CDR3 loop spans 16 amino acids. The CDR3 loop is CASTRGSATNSYEQYF. The CDR3 region has the DNA TGTGCCAGCACTCGGGGGTCGGCTACAAACTCCTACGAGCAGTACTTC.

This clone was seen a single time. The CDR3 region is CASSQQGAGHSEAFF. For the CDR3, the DNA is TGTGCCAGCAGTCAACAGGGGGCAGGTCACTCCGAAGCTTTCTTT. The chain recombines TRBV2 with TRBJ1-1; 9 nucleotides match TRBD1. The germline V gene encodes CDR1 SNHLY and CDR2 FYNNEI. Trimming cost V 5 bases and J 8 bases; bases outside gene matches: 12. CDR3 length equals 15 residues. The full variable domain, completed using reference TRBV2 and TRBJ1-1, is EPEVTQTPSHQVTQMGQEVILRCVPISNHLYFYWYRQILGQKVEFLVSFYNNEISEKSEIFDDQFSVERPDGSNFTLKIRSTKLEDSAMYFCASSQQGAGHSEAFFGQGTRLTVV.

The rearrangement links TRBV9 to TRBJ1-1; D remains ambiguous. CDR3 length: 14 amino acids. From germline, CDR1 is SGDLS and CDR2 YYNGEE. V shed 2 bases and J shed 2 bases, with 10 bases lying between them. The CDR3 sequence is CASSVGAANTEAFF. CDR3 DNA: TGTGCCAGCAGCGTGGGAGCCGCCAACACTGAAGCTTTCTTT.

The rearrangement joins TRBV25-1 to TRBJ2-7; TRBD1 matches 7 bases. J was trimmed by 3 bases and V by 8 bases; bases with no gene match: 4. CDR3 size: 12 residues. CDR1 and CDR2 from the germline V gene are MGHDK and SYGVNS. The DNA for the CDR3 is TGTGCCAGCGGGTCAGGGGGCTACGAGCAGTACTTC. Translating gives CASGSGGYEQYF.

The gene calls are TRBV6-5 and TRBJ2-1; maybe TRBD1 (6 bases). There are 15 residues in the CDR3. CDR1 and CDR2 (germline): MNHEY, SVGAGI. With 0 bases removed from V and 10 bases from J, the gap between germline ends came to 16 bases. The DNA of the CDR3 is TGTGCCAGCAGTTACTCTACTACAGGGTTAGGGGAGCAGTTCTTC. Its protein product is CASSYSTTGLGEQFF.

The gene calls are TRBV6-5 and TRBJ1-4; 10 bases fit TRBD1. The CDR3 consists of 14 residues. Germline loops: CDR1 MNHEY, CDR2 SVGAGI. J was trimmed by 7 bases and V by 6 bases; bases with no gene match: 5. CDR3 in amino acids: CASRGTGESEKLFF. CDR3 sequence (DNA): TGTGCCAGCAGAGGGACAGGGGAAAGTGAAAAACTGTTTTTT.

The gene calls are TRBV5-1 and TRBJ2-1, with TRBD1 matching over 8 bases. CDR3 length: 15 amino acids. The V gene's germline CDR1 is SGHRS and CDR2 YFSETQ. With 0 bases clipped from V and 7 bases from J, the junction kept 6 bases outside the gene matches. The CDR3 reads CASSLAGGAENEQFF. The CDR3 bases are TGCGCCAGCAGCTTGGCAGGGGGCGCAGAGAATGAGCAGTTCTTC.

The chain carries TRBV5-1 and TRBJ1-2, with 7 bases matching TRBD1. The germline CDR1 and CDR2 sequences are SGHRS and YFSETQ. The CDR3 has 16 amino acids. With 1 base clipped from V and 2 bases from J, the junction kept 8 bases outside the gene matches. CDR3 nucleotide sequence: TGCGCCAGCAGCTTGTTGGAAAGGGGGCAGAACTATGGCTACACCTTC. It specifies CASSLLERGQNYGYTF.

This clone was counted a single time. V gene TRBV19 combines with J gene TRBJ2-7; D is unresolved. Trimming left V 3 bases short and J 0 bases short, with 9 bases between. This CDR3 comprises 14 residues. Germline V gene sequence: CDR1 LNHDA, CDR2 SQIVND (reference sequence). The CDR3 DNA reads as TGTGCCAGTAGTATCTCTCTGAGCTCCTACGAGCAGTACTTC. It codes for CASSISLSSYEQYF.

The chain recombines TRBV19 with TRBJ2-7; 10 bases map to TRBD1. The CDR3 loop spans 15 amino acids. V was pared by 7 bases and J by 1 base, with 7 bases of the junction left unmatched. Per germline, CDR1 LNHDA and CDR2 SQIVND (reference sequence). The CDR3 nucleotides are TGTGCCAGTACCGTGGGACAGGGGTCATCCTACGAGCAGTACTTC. Its protein is CASTVGQGSSYEQYF.

V usage is TRBV27 and J usage is TRBJ2-3; TRBD2 matches 8 bases. This CDR3 is 18 amino acids long. Unmatched junction bases numbered 15, after V lost 6 bases and J lost 1 base. Per germline, CDR1 MNHEY and CDR2 SMNVEV (reference sequence). The CDR3 is CASSYYPGLGSGTDTQYF. CDR3 DNA: TGTGCCAGCAGCTACTATCCGGGACTAGGTTCGGGCACAGATACGCAGTATTTT.

The V and J genes are TRBV19 and TRBJ2-7; TRBD2 aligns across 8 bases. Looked up from germline, CDR1 is LNHDA and CDR2 is SQIVND (reference sequence). V lost 3 bases and J lost 7; bases outside the gene matches: 8. This CDR3 comprises 14 residues. For the CDR3, the DNA is TGTGCCAGTAGTATCTCCGGGAGGGCCGTGGAGCAGTACTTC. This encodes CASSISGRAVEQYF.

V is TRBV7-9 and J is TRBJ2-1; no reliable D call. V lost 2 bases to trimming and J lost 2 bases, with 13 bases between them. CDR1 SEHNR and CDR2 FQNEAQ come from the germline V gene (reference sequence). The CDR3 is made up of 16 amino acids. Here the CDR3 DNA reads TGTGCCAGCAGCTTATACCCAGCGCTGGCCTACAATGAGCAGTTCTTC. It specifies CASSLYPALAYNEQFF. Full variable domain (rest looked up from reference TRBV7-9 and TRBJ2-1): DTGVSQNPRHKITKRGQNVTFRCDPISEHNRLYWYRQTLGQGPEFLTYFQNEAQLEKSRLLSDRFSAERPKGSFSTLEIQRTEQGDSAMYLCASSLYPALAYNEQFFGPGTRLTVL.

In this sample, this clone turned up a few times. The chain couples TRBV7-9 to TRBJ1-1; D is perhaps TRBD1 (6 bases). V was pared by 5 bases and J by 3 bases, with 16 bases between. CDR1 and CDR2 from the germline V gene are SEHNR and FQNEAQ (reference sequence). The CDR3 length is 15 residues. CDR3 sequence (DNA): TGTGCCAGCAGCCAAGGGGACACATCATACACTGAAGCTTTCTTT. This codes for CASSQGDTSYTEAFF. The complete variable domain, with remaining parts taken from reference TRBV7-9 and TRBJ1-1, reads DTGVSQNPRHKITKRGQNVTFRCDPISEHNRLYWYRQTLGQGPEFLTYFQNEAQLEKSRLLSDRFSAERPKGSFSTLEIQRTEQGDSAMYLCASSQGDTSYTEAFFGQGTRLTVV.

The rearrangement joins TRBV19 to TRBJ2-7; TRBD2 is a possible D gene (6 bases). Germline V gives CDR1 LNHDA, CDR2 SQIVND (reference sequence). The V and J ends lost 3 bases and 2 bases respectively, with 17 bases between them. The CDR3 is 16 amino acids. CDR3 nucleotides: TGTGCCAGTAGTATTCTCTGGGGGGAGTCCCCCTACGAGCAGTACTTC. Its protein product is CASSILWGESPYEQYF.